This T cell receptor beta chain came from a study of CD8 T cells in ankylosing spondylitis. This clonotype was detected many times. MiXCR, run by TCRdb on the 5' RACE reads, gives a single entry per CDR3 protein. The data contain approximately 220,000 distinct CDR3 sequences, about 26% of them singletons. Source material: blood, either unsorted or a sorted T cell fraction (not recorded which). The origin of this receptor is a male donor with ankylosing spondylitis or in good health (not recorded which).

CDR3 in DNA: TGTGCCAGCAGCTACAGAAGAACAGATACGCAGTATTTT. Amino acids: CASSYRRTDTQYF. The chain is built from TRBV5-6 and TRBJ2-3; D gene uncertain. V was shortened by 3 bases and J by 3 bases, with 8 bases between the two germline ends. The CDR3 sequence is 13 residues long. Germline loops: CDR1 SGHDT, CDR2 YYEEEE.